The next 2 T cell receptor beta chains were all read from a single sample in a study of blood T cell repertoires in COVID-19. The repertoire was sequenced with immunoSEQ multiplex PCR; TCRdb's copy has only in-frame clones and lacks some. Of roughly 240,000 clones listed, approximately 85% are singletons. Sequencing was carried out using PBMCs or T cells enriched from blood (not recorded which). The receptors originated from a woman aged 45-65 years with acute COVID-19.

As concerns this clone: This sample includes further DNA sequences coding for the same CDR3. The chain is built from TRBV14 and TRBJ1-1, with D perhaps matching TRBD1 (5 bases). The germline gives CDR1 SGHDN, CDR2 FVKESK. The ends were cut back, 6 bases at V and 5 bases at J, with 13 bases in the middle. The CDR3 runs to 13 residues. The CDR3 region is CASSLTAGTEAFF. For the CDR3, the DNA is TGTGCCAGCAGTCTAACGGCAGGGACTGAAGCTTTCTTT.

This sequence joins TRBV6-1 and TRBJ2-1; possibly TRBD1 for D (5 bases). With 3 bases removed from V and 0 bases from J, the gap between germline ends came to 9 bases. The CDR3 is made up of 15 amino acids. Germline loops: CDR1 MNHNS, CDR2 SASEGT. In nucleotides, the CDR3 is TGTGCCAGCAGTGATCTCGACAGCTCCTACAATGAGCAGTTCTTC. This encodes CASSDLDSSYNEQFF.